This entry describes one T cell receptor (beta chain). The data originate from a study of blood T cell repertoires in COVID-19. Clones were read by immunoSEQ multiplex PCR, and TCRdb kept only the in-frame ones, dropping some. The sample shows some 260,000 clones, more than 85% of them seen only once. The CDR3 length is 13 residues. The ends lost 5 bases at V and 8 bases at J; junction bases unmatched: 3. The clonotype was recovered from a man in his forties who had recovered from COVID-19. The gene calls are TRBV12-3 or TRBV12-4 and TRBJ1-6; 7 bases align to TRBD1. Material: PBMCs or T cells enriched from blood (not recorded which). The CDR3 DNA is TGTGCCAGCAGTGAGACAGGGTATTCACCCCTCCACTTT. Translation gives CASSETGYSPLHF.